One and the same sample provided the 6 T cell receptor beta chains below, sequenced in a study of control samples from healthy donors and cancer patients. The assay was immunoSEQ multiplex PCR, and TCRdb's table has in-frame clones only and misses some. Of 120,000 to 150,000 clones in the sample, about nine tenths were seen once. Sequenced sample: blood. The source of these receptors is a young man in good health.

V usage is TRBV12-3 or TRBV12-4 and J usage is TRBJ2-7; D could derive from TRBD1 or TRBD2 (5 bases each). The CDR3 totals 13 residues. Trimming stripped 4 bases from V and 4 bases from J, with 11 bases between. CDR3 nucleotide sequence: TGTGCCAGCAGTTATCAGGGCGGGTACGAGCAGTACTTC. Protein product: CASSYQGGYEQYF.

The V call is TRBV6-4, the J call TRBJ1-6; no definite D call. Germline CDR1 is MRHNA and CDR2 is SNTAGT. The ends were cut back, 2 bases at V and 6 bases at J, with 5 bases in the middle. The CDR3 loop spans 13 amino acids. The CDR3 DNA reads as TGTGCCAGCAGTGACGGGATTAATTCACCCCTCCACTTT. Translation: CASSDGINSPLHF.

This chain connects TRBV27 to TRBJ1-6; D is possibly TRBD1 (6 bases). V lost 3 bases and J 8 bases, leaving 8 bases between the germline ends. This CDR3 contains 13 residues. Germline V gives CDR1 MNHEY, CDR2 SMNVEV (reference sequence). The CDR3 coding sequence is TGTGCCAGCAGTTTTGGGGGGCATTCACCCCTCCACTTT. It is translated as CASSFGGHSPLHF.

The chain uses TRBV24-1 and TRBJ2-2; D gene ambiguous. This CDR3 spans 12 amino acids. CDR1 is KGHDR, CDR2 SFDVKD, per germline. Deletions cut 4 bases from V and 4 bases from J, with 3 bases between. The CDR3 bases are TGTGCCACCAGTGAGGGCACCGGGGAGCTGTTTTTT. Protein: CATSEGTGELFF.

This chain joins TRBV10-3 and TRBJ2-1; D is uncertain. Germline V lookup: CDR1 ENHRY, CDR2 SYGVKD. V gave up 3 bases and J gave up 5 bases, with 11 bases separating them. The CDR3 covers 14 residues. The CDR3 here is CAISENPRDNEQFF. CDR3 nucleotides: TGTGCCATCAGTGAAAACCCACGCGACAATGAGCAGTTCTTC.

The gene calls are TRBV11-2 and TRBJ2-7; D gene ambiguous. Germline values: CDR1 SGHAT, CDR2 FQNNGV. The length of the CDR3 is 14 residues. The V gene lost 6 bases and the J gene lost 3 bases, with 15 bases spanning the gap. The CDR3 here is CASSSVFAHYEQYF. Written as DNA, the CDR3 is TGTGCCAGCAGTTCCGTGTTCGCGCACTACGAGCAGTACTTC.